The source of this TCR beta chain is a study of OX40 agonist ivuxolimab in advanced cancers. Looking at the study overall: With a range of roughly 20 to 80, age averaged about 58 years, and 65% to 90% were male.

Note on this clone: What it recognizes is unknown.

Overall study results and limits: More expanded clones were found, on average, in CD8+ than in CD4+ T cells.

Only in-frame clones appear in the TCRdb table, and some are missing; sequencing was by immunoSEQ multiplex PCR. The sample lists 30,000 to 40,000 clones, 80% to 95% occurring once. Trimming took off 8 bases at V and 4 bases at J, with 14 bases between the two ends. The CDR3 covers 14 residues. Germline values: CDR1 MNHNS, CDR2 SASEGT. The source is an adult with an advanced solid tumor such as melanoma, head and neck, liver or kidney cancer. The chain couples TRBV6-1 to TRBJ1-4; D not certain. This sample comprised CD4+ or CD8+ T cells sorted from blood, obtained in a trial of the OX40 agonist ivuxolimab. The CDR3 sequence is CASQNWQDNEKLFF. Here the CDR3 DNA reads TGTGCCAGCCAAAATTGGCAGGATAATGAAAAACTGTTTTTT.